These 30 T cell receptor beta chains were all obtained from the same sample, sequenced in a study of blood T cell repertoires in COVID-19. This table comes from immunoSEQ multiplex PCR, and its TCRdb copy is limited to in-frame clones, with some not included. The table shows 280,000 or so clones, with 80% to 90% occurring only once. The sequenced material came from peripheral blood. The receptors come from a woman aged 45 to 65 who had recovered from COVID-19.

The genes are TRBV18 and TRBJ1-1; D may be TRBD1 (5 bases). Germline CDR1 and CDR2: KGHSH and LQKENI. The CDR3 sequence is 14 residues long. V gave up 2 bases and J gave up 8 bases, with 15 bases separating them. CDR3 in amino acids: CASSPDSATPEAFF. The CDR3 nucleotides read TGTGCCAGCTCACCAGACAGCGCAACACCGGAAGCTTTCTTT.

This clone appeared a few times. The chain recombines TRBV28 with TRBJ2-3; 12 positions agree with TRBD2. Germline V gene data show CDR1 as MDHEN and CDR2 as SYDVKM. The CDR3 is 16 residues long. V lost 6 bases and J lost 2; bases outside the gene matches: 6. The CDR3 nucleotides are TGTGCCAGCAGGACTAGCGGGAGCAGGGTCACAGATACGCAGTATTTT. This encodes CASRTSGSRVTDTQYF.

The chain has TRBV6-5 and TRBJ2-3, with 8 positions matching TRBD2. This CDR3 region has 14 residues. V trimming: 7 bases; J trimming: 4 bases; junction bases outside the gene matches: 7. Per the germline V gene, CDR1 is MNHEY and CDR2 is SVGAGI. The DNA of the CDR3 is TGTGCCAGCAACCTCGGGGGGGCCCCAGATACGCAGTATTTT. It encodes CASNLGGAPDTQYF.

The CDR3 is CASSQGGLAYEQYF. The CDR3 bases are TGCGCCAGCAGCCAGGGCGGACTAGCCTACGAGCAGTACTTC. The chain couples TRBV4-1 to TRBJ2-7; 7 bases are shared with TRBD2. The CDR3 spans 14 residues. CDR1 and CDR2 from the germline V gene are MGHRA and YSYEKL. Unmatched junction bases numbered 4, after V lost 3 bases and J lost 2 bases.

The CDR3 DNA reads TGTGCCAGCACTCGGCTAGCGGGACCCCAAGAGACCCAGTACTTC. Amino acids: CASTRLAGPQETQYF. This chain connects TRBV9 to TRBJ2-5; 9 positions agree with TRBD2. CDR3 size: 15 residues. V shed 6 bases, J shed 1 base, and the junction held 7 bases outside the gene matches. Germline-derived CDR1 and CDR2 are SGDLS and YYNGEE.

This chain joins TRBV11-2 and TRBJ2-1; TRBD2 matches 8 bases. This CDR3 contains 17 residues. After removal of 4 bases from V and 7 bases from J, the junction contained 15 bases not matched to a gene. The germline V gene encodes CDR1 SGHAT and CDR2 FQNNGV. The DNA for the CDR3 is TGTGCCAGCAGCTACCACGGGGGGGACTTTGGCGGAAATGAGCAGTTCTTC. As protein: CASSYHGGDFGGNEQFF. Full variable domain (missing parts from reference TRBV11-2 and TRBJ2-1): EAGVAQSPRYKIIEKRQSVAFWCNPISGHATLYWYQQILGQGPKLLIQFQNNGVVDDSQLPKDRFSAERLKGVDSTLKIQPAKLEDSAVYLCASSYHGGDFGGNEQFFGPGTRLTVL.

The CDR3 nucleotides are TGCGCCAGCAGCCAAGACGGAGCTGGGGCCAACGTCCTGACTTTC. The encoded protein is CASSQDGAGANVLTF. The chain carries TRBV4-3 and TRBJ2-6; no clear D. There are 15 residues in the CDR3. Germline lookup yields CDR1 LGHNA and CDR2 YSLEER. Trimming removed 0 bases from V and 2 bases from J, with 5 bases in between.

This chain connects TRBV7-2 to TRBJ2-5; a possible D gene is TRBD1 (5 bases). The CDR3 sequence is 12 residues long. CDR1 is SGHTA, CDR2 FQGNSA, per germline. V lost 0 bases and J lost 8, with 7 bases in between. The chain's CDR3 is CASSLAQATQYF. DNA of the CDR3: TGTGCCAGCAGCTTAGCACAGGCTACCCAGTACTTC. The variable domain in full, with the rest retrieved from reference TRBV7-2 and TRBJ2-5, is GAGVSQSPSNKVTEKGKDVELRCDPISGHTALYWYRQSLGQGLEFLIYFQGNSAPDKSGLPSDRFSAERTGGSVSTLTIQRTQQEDSAVYLCASSLAQATQYFGPGTRLLVL.

This chain connects TRBV11-2 to TRBJ2-1, with D possibly being TRBD2 (5 bases). CDR1 and CDR2 (germline): SGHAT, FQNNGV. This CDR3 spans 14 amino acids. V was cut by 5 bases and J by 2 bases, with 10 bases left in between. CDR3 sequence (DNA): TGTGCCAGCAGCGCGCGGGTAACCTACAATGAGCAGTTCTTC. Protein product: CASSARVTYNEQFF.

This clone was observed a handful of times. The V gene is TRBV28, the J gene TRBJ1-2; D gene ambiguous. The CDR3 is 11 amino acids. Germline V lookup: CDR1 MDHEN, CDR2 SYDVKM. The V and J ends lost 11 bases and 4 bases respectively, with 11 bases between them. CDR3 DNA: TGTGCCGGAGTCGGGATCTATGGCTACACCTTC. Residues: CAGVGIYGYTF.

The chain uses TRBV27 and TRBJ1-5; D is unclear. Germline V lookup: CDR1 MNHEY, CDR2 SMNVEV (reference sequence). The V end lost 7 bases, the J end lost 2 bases, and 12 bases lay between the germline ends. The length of the CDR3 is 14 residues. The CDR3 DNA follows: TGTGCCAGCACTGCGGGAGGCGGCAATCAGCCCCAGCATTTT. Residues: CASTAGGGNQPQHF.

This chain links TRBV4-2 with TRBJ2-7, with a possible D match to TRBD1 (7 bases). CDR3 length: 15 amino acids. Trimming cost V 1 base and J 3 bases, with 13 bases left between them. The germline V gene encodes CDR1 LGHNA and CDR2 YNFKEQ. CDR3: CASSQAAGQSYEQYF. CDR3 bases: TGTGCCAGCAGCCAAGCGGCGGGACAGAGCTACGAGCAGTACTTC.

This clone appeared once. The chain is built from TRBV30 and TRBJ1-5, with a tentative D call TRBD1 (5 bases). Germline CDR1 GTSNPN, CDR2 SVGIG (reference sequence). This CDR3 has 13 residues. Trimming left V 3 bases short and J 7 bases short, with 13 bases between. The CDR3 is CAWSPGGEQPQHF. CDR3 DNA sequence: TGTGCCTGGAGCCCCGGGGGTGAACAGCCCCAGCATTTT.

This sequence joins TRBV20-1 and TRBJ2-5, with D tentatively TRBD2 (5 bases). Germline-derived CDR1 and CDR2 are DFQATT and SNEGSKA (reference sequence). The CDR3 is 11 amino acids. Trimming pared 6 bases from V and 4 bases from J, leaving 9 bases between. The CDR3 reads CSAPEAETQYF. The CDR3 DNA reads as TGCAGTGCCCCGGAGGCAGAGACCCAGTACTTC.

The chain recombines TRBV6-1 with TRBJ2-3, with D possibly TRBD1 on 6 matching bases. Trimming removed 0 bases from V and 4 bases from J, with 11 bases in between. CDR1 and CDR2 from the germline V gene are MNHNS and SASEGT. The CDR3 contains 15 residues. The CDR3 here is CASSEAVQGADTQYF. In DNA, the CDR3 is TGTGCCAGCAGTGAAGCGGTACAGGGAGCAGATACGCAGTATTTT.

The chain couples TRBV18 to TRBJ1-2; the match to TRBD1 covers 7 bases. V shed 6 bases and J 4 bases; nucleotides not matched to a gene: 11. Per the germline V gene, CDR1 is KGHSH and CDR2 is LQKENI. The CDR3 has 15 amino acids. The CDR3 region is CASSPNQGEGYGYTF. The CDR3 DNA is TGTGCCAGCTCGCCGAATCAGGGGGAAGGCTATGGCTACACCTTC.

The V gene is TRBV27, the J gene TRBJ1-1; tentative D call: TRBD1 (5 bases). The germline V and J ends were trimmed by 5 bases and 6 bases, with 13 bases remaining between them. Germline V gene sequence: CDR1 MNHEY, CDR2 SMNVEV (reference sequence). The CDR3 loop spans 13 amino acids. CDR3 DNA: TGTGCCAGCAGTACCCGGGGGGGATCTGAAGCTTTCTTT. This translates into CASSTRGGSEAFF.

The chain links TRBV5-4 to TRBJ1-6; TRBD1 agrees at 8 bases. This CDR3 has 17 amino acids. The V and J ends lost 0 bases and 4 bases, in that order; junction bases with no gene match: 6. The V gene's germline CDR1 is SGHNT and CDR2 YYREEE (reference sequence). CDR3 protein: CASSLAGGAPYNSPLHF. For the CDR3, the DNA is TGTGCCAGCAGCTTGGCAGGGGGCGCCCCTTATAATTCACCCCTCCACTTT.

CDR3 sequence: CASGTPGTGVREQYF. CDR3 nucleotide sequence: TGTGCCAGCGGGACTCCCGGGACAGGGGTTCGCGAGCAGTACTTC. The V gene is TRBV27, the J gene TRBJ2-7; 10 bases are shared with TRBD1. Germline CDR1 MNHEY, CDR2 SMNVEV (reference sequence). The ends lost 8 bases at V and 6 bases at J; junction bases unmatched: 13. The CDR3 spans 15 residues.

CDR3 sequence reads: CAWSPQGAGGYTF. DNA of the CDR3: TGTGCCTGGAGCCCTCAGGGGGCTGGTGGCTACACCTTC. The chain uses TRBV30 and TRBJ1-2, with 8 bases matching TRBD1. CDR1 and CDR2 (germline): GTSNPN, SVGIG (reference sequence). Trimming removed 3 bases from V and 7 bases from J; junction bases left unmatched: 7. The CDR3 consists of 13 residues.

The chain carries TRBV3-1 (or the pseudogene TRBV3-2) and TRBJ2-7; weak D call: TRBD2 (5 bases). V shed 1 base and J shed 6 bases, with 13 bases lying between them. The CDR3 has 14 residues. The V gene's germline CDR1 is LGHDT and CDR2 YNNKEL (reference sequence). The CDR3 is CASSQAIATIEQYF. The CDR3 DNA sequence: TGTGCCAGCAGCCAAGCTATAGCGACGATCGAGCAGTACTTC.

The V call is TRBV6-2 or TRBV6-3, the J call TRBJ2-6; tentatively, D is TRBD2 (5 bases). Germline CDR1 reads MNHEY; CDR2 reads SVGEGT. The CDR3 runs to 17 residues. Between the trimmed V and J ends, which lost 4 bases and 2 bases, there was a span of 15 bases. The chain's CDR3 is CASSLARPRAGANVLTF. The CDR3 coding sequence is TGTGCCAGCAGTTTAGCGAGACCCCGGGCTGGGGCCAACGTCCTGACTTTC.

This clone was counted a single time. This chain's CDR3 is CASSSRGRDEQFF. CDR3 nucleotide sequence: TGTGCCAGCAGTTCCAGGGGTAGGGATGAGCAGTTCTTC. The V call is TRBV28, the J call TRBJ2-1, with a tentative D call TRBD1 (6 bases). The CDR3 is made up of 13 amino acids. V lost 4 bases and J 8 bases, leaving 12 bases between the germline ends. The V gene's germline CDR1 is MDHEN and CDR2 SYDVKM.

The gene calls are TRBV18 and TRBJ1-2, with 11 nucleotides matching TRBD1. Germline CDR1 reads KGHSH; CDR2 reads LQKENI. The V gene end was trimmed by 0 bases and the J gene end by 5 bases; junction bases not matched to a gene: 2. The CDR3 is 15 residues long. CDR3 DNA sequence: TGTGCCAGCTCACCACCGGACAGGGGGCTGTATGGCTACACCTTC. Protein: CASSPPDRGLYGYTF.

V usage is TRBV28 and J usage is TRBJ2-7; D gene ambiguous. The CDR3 is 14 amino acids. Germline assignment: CDR1 MDHEN and CDR2 SYDVKM. Trimming took 5 bases from V and 6 from J, leaving 17 bases between them. This chain's CDR3 is CASSHRPLVGEQYF. The CDR3 DNA sequence: TGTGCCAGCAGTCATCGTCCTCTAGTAGGCGAGCAGTACTTC.

The V and J genes are TRBV4-3 and TRBJ1-2; TRBD1 matches 9 bases. Germline CDR1 LGHNA, CDR2 YSLEER. This CDR3 spans 16 amino acids. The V gene end was trimmed by 1 base and the J gene end by 7 bases; junction bases not matched to a gene: 10. This CDR3 is CASSQGAGTGSFGYTF. The CDR3 DNA sequence: TGCGCCAGCAGCCAAGGGGCCGGGACAGGGTCGTTTGGCTACACCTTC.

The rearrangement uses TRBV5-1 and TRBJ2-1; 11 bases fit TRBD2. The CDR3 sequence is 15 residues long. Germline CDR1 is SGHRS and CDR2 is YFSETQ. The V gene end was trimmed by 1 base and the J gene end by 7 bases; junction bases not matched to a gene: 4. The CDR3 loop reads CASSLTSGGWNEQFF. The DNA of the CDR3 is TGCGCCAGCAGCTTGACTAGCGGGGGCTGGAATGAGCAGTTCTTC.

This chain uses TRBV5-1 with TRBJ2-5; 8 nucleotides align to TRBD2. Germline trimming cut 4 bases from V and 5 bases from J; bases unmatched to any gene: 7. The CDR3 runs 14 residues. CDR1 is SGHRS, CDR2 YFSETQ, per germline. In nucleotides, the CDR3 is TGCGCCAGCAGCCAAGCTAGCGGGCCGGAGACCCAGTACTTC. Protein: CASSQASGPETQYF.

The chain links TRBV7-9 to TRBJ2-7; weak D call: TRBD1 (6 bases). Looked up from germline, CDR1 is SEHNR and CDR2 is FQNEAQ (reference sequence). V lost 1 base, J lost 3 bases, and 13 bases lay in between. The CDR3 has 15 residues. CDR3 nucleotides: TGTGCCAGCAGCTTAGGGGGACACAAGGACTACGAGCAGTACTTC. Protein sequence: CASSLGGHKDYEQYF.

This clone was recorded a few times. J is TRBJ2-1 and V is TRBV7-9; tentatively, D is TRBD1 (6 bases). Trimming took off 7 bases at V and 1 base at J, with 11 bases between the two ends. The CDR3 loop spans 14 amino acids. Looked up from germline, CDR1 is SEHNR and CDR2 is FQNEAQ (reference sequence). This CDR3 is CASMAQGSYNEQFF. The CDR3 coding sequence is TGTGCCAGCATGGCCCAGGGGTCCTACAATGAGCAGTTCTTC.